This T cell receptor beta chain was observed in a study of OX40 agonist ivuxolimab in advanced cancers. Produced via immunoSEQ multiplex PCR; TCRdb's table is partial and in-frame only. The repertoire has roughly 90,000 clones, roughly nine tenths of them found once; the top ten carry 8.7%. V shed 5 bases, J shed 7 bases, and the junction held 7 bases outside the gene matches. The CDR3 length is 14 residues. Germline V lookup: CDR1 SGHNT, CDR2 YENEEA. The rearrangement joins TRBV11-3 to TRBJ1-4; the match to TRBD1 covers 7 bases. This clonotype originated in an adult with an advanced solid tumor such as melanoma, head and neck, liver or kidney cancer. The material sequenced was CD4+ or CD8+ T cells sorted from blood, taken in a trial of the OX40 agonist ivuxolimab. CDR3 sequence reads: CASSDRDGGEKLFF. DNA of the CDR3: TGTGCCAGCAGCGACAGGGATGGGGGTGAAAAACTGTTTTTT.